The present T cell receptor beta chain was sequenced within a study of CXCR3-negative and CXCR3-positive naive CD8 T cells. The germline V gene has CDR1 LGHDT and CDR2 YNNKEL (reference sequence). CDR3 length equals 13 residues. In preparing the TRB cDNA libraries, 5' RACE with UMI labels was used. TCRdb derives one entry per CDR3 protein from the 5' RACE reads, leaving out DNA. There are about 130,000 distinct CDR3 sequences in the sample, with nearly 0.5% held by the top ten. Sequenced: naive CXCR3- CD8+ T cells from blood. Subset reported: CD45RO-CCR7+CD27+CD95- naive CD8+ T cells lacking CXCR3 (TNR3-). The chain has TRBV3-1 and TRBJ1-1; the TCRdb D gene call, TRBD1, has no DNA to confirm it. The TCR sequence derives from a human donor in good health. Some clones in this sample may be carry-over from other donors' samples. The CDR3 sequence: CASSPPGDTEAFF.